These 21 T cell receptor beta chains came from one sample sequenced in a study of T cells in localized non-small cell lung cancer. Using immunoSEQ multiplex PCR, the repertoire was profiled, and TCRdb retains in-frame clones only, with some absent. Of tens of thousands of clones listed, over 75% are singletons. The sample here was peripheral blood, taken before any cancer treatment. These receptors came from a male donor aged 60 or older with stage III squamous cell lung carcinoma.

The V gene is TRBV30, the J gene TRBJ2-3, with 12 bases matching TRBD2. CDR3 size: 16 residues. CDR1 GTSNPN and CDR2 SVGIG come from the germline V gene (reference sequence). V was pared by 3 bases and J by 1 base, with 5 bases of the junction left unmatched. The CDR3 nucleotides are TGTGCCTGGAGCATCCTAGCGGGAGGGCGCACAGATACGCAGTATTTT. It encodes CAWSILAGGRTDTQYF.

CDR3 residues: CASSSGIDGNIQYF. CDR3 nucleotides: TGTGCCAGCAGCTCCGGAATTGATGGGAACATTCAGTACTTC. The chain has TRBV6-5 and TRBJ2-4; D remains unclear. The CDR3 sequence is 14 residues long. Germline loops: CDR1 MNHEY, CDR2 SVGAGI. The ends were cut back, 6 bases at V and 7 bases at J, with 16 bases in the middle.

The rearrangement uses TRBV5-1 and TRBJ2-1; unclear D gene. Per the germline V gene, CDR1 is SGHRS and CDR2 is YFSETQ. V dropped 0 bases and J dropped 2 bases, with 6 bases sitting between them. The CDR3 has 14 amino acids. In nucleotides, the CDR3 is TGCGCCAGCAGCTTGGAGGCCACCTACAATGAGCAGTTCTTC. The encoded protein is CASSLEATYNEQFF. The variable domain in full, with the rest retrieved from reference TRBV5-1 and TRBJ2-1, is KAGVTQTPRYLIKTRGQQVTLSCSPISGHRSVSWYQQTPGQGLQFLFEYFSETQRNKGNFPGRFSGRQFSNSRSEMNVSTLELGDSALYLCASSLEATYNEQFFGPGTRLTVL.

The rearrangement uses TRBV19 and TRBJ2-7, with 7 bases identical to TRBD2. Germline lookup yields CDR1 LNHDA and CDR2 SQIVND (reference sequence). The CDR3 spans 14 residues. Unmatched junction bases numbered 3, after V lost 4 bases and J lost 0 bases. CDR3 in amino acids: CASSTAGDSYEQYF. The DNA of the CDR3 is TGTGCCAGTAGTACGGCGGGAGACTCCTACGAGCAGTACTTC.

This clone was seen just once. The chain joins TRBV6-5 to TRBJ1-1; D call uncertain. This CDR3 is 15 amino acids long. Trimming shortened V by 2 bases and J by 4 bases, and 14 bases separated the two germline ends. Per germline, CDR1 MNHEY and CDR2 SVGAGI. CDR3 DNA: TGTGCCAGCAGTTACAGACCCGGGGTAGGCACTGAAGCTTTCTTT. Translation: CASSYRPGVGTEAFF.

This chain connects TRBV7-9 to TRBJ1-5, with 10 bases fitting TRBD1. Germline assignment: CDR1 SEHNR and CDR2 FQNEAQ (reference sequence). Losses at the gene ends were 6 bases for V and 7 bases for J; bases not matched to a gene: 6. The CDR3 runs 14 residues. DNA for the CDR3: TGTGCCAGCAGTCGGACAGGGGGAGACCAGCCCCAGCATTTT. Translating it yields CASSRTGGDQPQHF.

The gene calls are TRBV14 and TRBJ1-3, with D possibly matching TRBD1 (5 bases). The CDR3 runs to 17 residues. Germline CDR1 SGHDN, CDR2 FVKESK. The V end was cut by 0 bases, the J end by 0 bases, with 12 bases between. The CDR3 protein is CASSQDLGAASGNTIYF. CDR3 nucleotides: TGTGCCAGCAGCCAAGATCTAGGGGCGGCCTCTGGAAACACCATATATTTT. The variable domain in full, with the rest retrieved from reference TRBV14 and TRBJ1-3, is EAGVTQFPSHSVIEKGQTVTLRCDPISGHDNLYWYRRVMGKEIKFLLHFVKESKQDESGMPNNRFLAERTGGTYSTLKVQPAELEDSGVYFCASSQDLGAASGNTIYFGEGSWLTVV.

This CDR3 reads CASSLAGGPYNEQFF. The CDR3 DNA reads as TGTGCCAGCAGCTTAGCGGGGGGCCCCTACAATGAGCAGTTCTTC. This chain links TRBV4-2 with TRBJ2-1, with 10 positions matching TRBD2. The CDR3 sequence is 15 residues long. Germline CDR1 and CDR2: LGHNA and YNFKEQ. V lost 5 bases, J lost 2 bases, and 3 bases stayed unmatched.

This clone was found once. The chain carries TRBV11-2 and TRBJ2-1; the match to TRBD1 covers 7 bases. Trimming cost V 6 bases and J 6 bases; bases outside gene matches: 5. This CDR3 is built from 13 residues. Germline-derived CDR1 and CDR2 are SGHAT and FQNNGV. CDR3 coding DNA: TGTGCCAGCAGAAATGACAGGGTCAATGAGCAGTTCTTC. Encoded protein: CASRNDRVNEQFF.

The genes are TRBV19 and TRBJ1-1, with D uncertain. Deletions cut 6 bases from V and 8 bases from J, with 19 bases between. The CDR3 runs 14 residues. In germline, CDR1 is LNHDA, CDR2 SQIVND (reference sequence). The CDR3 sequence is CASRSDPDHKEAFF. The CDR3 DNA reads TGTGCCAGTAGATCTGACCCGGATCATAAGGAAGCTTTCTTT.

This chain connects TRBV19 to TRBJ2-5; 7 bases map to TRBD1. V gave up 8 bases and J gave up 4 bases; unmatched junction bases: 10. Germline V gives CDR1 LNHDA, CDR2 SQIVND (reference sequence). The CDR3 loop spans 14 amino acids. In nucleotides, the CDR3 is TGTGCCAGTCTTGACACAGGGGCCCGAGAGACCCAGTACTTC. Translated: CASLDTGARETQYF.

The chain has TRBV5-1 and TRBJ2-2; 8 bases agree with TRBD1. Germline V gene sequence: CDR1 SGHRS, CDR2 YFSETQ. The CDR3 sequence is 14 residues long. V was pared by 7 bases and J by 5 bases, with 7 bases of the junction left unmatched. The CDR3 loop reads CASSETGVTGELFF. As DNA, the CDR3 is TGCGCCAGCTCAGAGACAGGGGTTACCGGGGAGCTGTTTTTT. The whole variable domain, filled in from reference TRBV5-1 and TRBJ2-2, reads KAGVTQTPRYLIKTRGQQVTLSCSPISGHRSVSWYQQTPGQGLQFLFEYFSETQRNKGNFPGRFSGRQFSNSRSEMNVSTLELGDSALYLCASSETGVTGELFFGEGSRLTVL.

By share of the sample, this clone is medium-sized. Here the CDR3 reads CASSLGQGARSPLHF. DNA for the CDR3: TGTGCCAGCAGCTTGGGTCAGGGGGCGCGGTCACCCCTCCACTTT. V usage is TRBV5-4 and J usage is TRBJ1-6, with 8 bases aligning to TRBD1. The germline V gene encodes CDR1 SGHNT and CDR2 YYREEE (reference sequence). After removal of 0 bases from V and 10 bases from J, the junction contained 6 bases not matched to a gene. The CDR3 loop spans 15 amino acids.

This clone came up a few times. The chain recombines TRBV18 with TRBJ1-5; unclear D gene. Between the trimmed V and J ends, which lost 6 bases and 0 bases, there was a span of 6 bases. The germline CDR1 and CDR2 sequences are KGHSH and LQKENI. The length of the CDR3 is 13 residues. The CDR3 loop is CASSRTSNQPQHF. The CDR3 DNA follows: TGTGCCAGCTCCAGGACTAGCAATCAGCCCCAGCATTTT.

In DNA form, the CDR3 reads TGTGCCATCAGTGAGTCGATAGGACAGGGGATGGGAGAGACCCAGTACTTC. This encodes CAISESIGQGMGETQYF. This chain connects TRBV10-3 to TRBJ2-5; TRBD1 agrees at 9 bases. CDR1 is ENHRY and CDR2 is SYGVKD in the germline V gene. The CDR3 has 17 residues. V shed 0 bases and J 4 bases; nucleotides not matched to a gene: 9.

This chain links TRBV2 with TRBJ2-5; the D is unclear. The CDR3 is made up of 14 amino acids. V shed 2 bases and J shed 2 bases, with 9 bases lying between them. CDR1 and CDR2 from the germline V gene are SNHLY and FYNNEI. The CDR3 region has the DNA TGTGCCAGCAGTGAATCAACAGCTCAAGAGACCCAGTACTTC. Protein sequence: CASSESTAQETQYF.

This chain links TRBV7-2 with TRBJ1-5; D remains ambiguous. This CDR3 contains 12 residues. The V end was cut by 5 bases, the J end by 7 bases, with 9 bases between. Germline values: CDR1 SGHTA, CDR2 FQGNSA. CDR3 coding DNA: TGTGCCAGCAGCCCCAATTCGCAGCCCCAGCATTTT. Protein sequence: CASSPNSQPQHF.

The chain carries TRBV27 and TRBJ1-2, with TRBD1 identical over 10 bases. This CDR3 is built from 14 residues. Germline lookup yields CDR1 MNHEY and CDR2 SMNVEV (reference sequence). V lost 6 bases to trimming and J lost 2 bases; unmatched junction nucleotides: 3. Written as DNA, the CDR3 is TGTGCCAGCAGCAGACAGGGGGCGAACTATGGCTACACCTTC. Amino acid sequence: CASSRQGANYGYTF.

V usage is TRBV7-8 and J usage is TRBJ1-3; no definite D call. The CDR3 consists of 15 residues. V lost 5 bases and J lost 1, with 12 bases in between. Germline loops: CDR1 SGHVS, CDR2 FQNEAQ. The CDR3 here is CASSHDGDSGNTIYF. The CDR3 nucleotides are TGTGCCAGCAGCCATGACGGAGATTCTGGAAACACCATATATTTT.

For this clone: Other DNA sequences within the sample encode an identical CDR3. The gene calls are TRBV5-4 and TRBJ1-2; 7 nucleotides match TRBD1. The CDR3 is 13 amino acids. Looked up from germline, CDR1 is SGHNT and CDR2 is YYREEE (reference sequence). V gave up 0 bases and J gave up 8 bases; unmatched junction bases: 4. CDR3 sequence: CASSLAGGDGYTF. The CDR3 DNA follows: TGTGCCAGCAGCTTGGCAGGGGGGGACGGCTACACCTTC.

This clone was picked up one time. The rearrangement joins TRBV6-5 to TRBJ1-6; 7 bases agree with TRBD1. V lost 4 bases and J lost 7; bases outside the gene matches: 7. This CDR3 has 15 amino acids. Germline V gene lookup returns CDR1 MNHEY and CDR2 SVGAGI. The CDR3 nucleotides are TGTGCCAGCAGTTCCCAGGGGGTGGGGAATTCACCCCTCCACTTT. Its protein is CASSSQGVGNSPLHF.